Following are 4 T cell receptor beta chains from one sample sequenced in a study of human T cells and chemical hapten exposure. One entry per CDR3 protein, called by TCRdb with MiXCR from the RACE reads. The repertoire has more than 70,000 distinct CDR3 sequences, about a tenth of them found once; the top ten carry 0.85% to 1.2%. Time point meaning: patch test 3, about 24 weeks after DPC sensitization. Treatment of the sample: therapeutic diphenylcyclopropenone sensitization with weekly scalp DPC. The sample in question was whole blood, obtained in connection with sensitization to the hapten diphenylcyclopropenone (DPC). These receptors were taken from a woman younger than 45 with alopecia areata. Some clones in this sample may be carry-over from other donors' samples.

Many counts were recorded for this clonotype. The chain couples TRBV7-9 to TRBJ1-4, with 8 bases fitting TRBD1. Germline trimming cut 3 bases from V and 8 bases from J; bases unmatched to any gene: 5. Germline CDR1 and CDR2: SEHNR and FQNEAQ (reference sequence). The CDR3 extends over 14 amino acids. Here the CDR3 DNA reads TGTGCCAGCAGCTTTGACAGGGGCAACGAAAAACTGTTTTTT. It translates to CASSFDRGNEKLFF.

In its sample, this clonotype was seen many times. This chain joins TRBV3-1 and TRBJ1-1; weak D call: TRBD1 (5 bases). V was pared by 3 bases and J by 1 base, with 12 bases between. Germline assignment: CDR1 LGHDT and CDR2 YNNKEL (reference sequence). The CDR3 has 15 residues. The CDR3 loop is CASSHRQSTNTEAFF. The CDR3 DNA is TGTGCCAGCAGCCACCGACAGAGCACGAACACTGAAGCTTTCTTT.

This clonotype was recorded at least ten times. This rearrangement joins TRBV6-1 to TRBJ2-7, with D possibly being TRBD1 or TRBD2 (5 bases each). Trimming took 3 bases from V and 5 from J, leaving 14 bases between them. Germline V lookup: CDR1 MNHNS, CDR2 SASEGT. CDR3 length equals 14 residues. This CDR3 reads CASSESGPSDEQYV. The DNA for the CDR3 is TGTGCCAGCAGTGAGTCGGGGCCTTCGGACGAGCAGTACGTC.

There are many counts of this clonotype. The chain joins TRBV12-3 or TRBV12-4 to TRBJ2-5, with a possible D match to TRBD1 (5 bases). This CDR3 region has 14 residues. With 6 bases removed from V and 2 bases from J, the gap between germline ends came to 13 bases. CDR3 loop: CASSLMDTQETQYF. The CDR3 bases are TGTGCCAGCAGCCTGATGGACACGCAAGAGACCCAGTACTTC.